One and the same sample provided the 30 T cell receptor beta chains below, sequenced in a study of shared T cell receptors in the human thymus. Sequencing used immunoSEQ multiplex PCR; TCRdb keeps in-frame clones, though not all of them. The sample has a few hundred thousand clones; approximately 95% are singletons. Sequencing used thymocytes. The receptors originated from a human donor.

The chain couples TRBV7-2 to TRBJ2-7; 8 bases match TRBD1. Germline values: CDR1 SGHTA, CDR2 FQGNSA. V shed 5 bases and J 7 bases; nucleotides not matched to a gene: 13. The CDR3 runs 15 residues. The CDR3 DNA reads as TGTGCCAGCAGCCGCAAACCGGACAGGGTATGTGAGCAGTACTTC. This gives the protein CASSRKPDRVCEQYF.

This rearrangement joins TRBV30 to TRBJ2-1; D is possibly TRBD2 (6 bases). Germline V CDR1 and CDR2: GTSNPN, SVGIG (reference sequence). The V end was cut by 1 base, the J end by 3 bases, with 10 bases between. The CDR3 is 14 amino acids. The CDR3 loop is CAWSASAFYNEQFF. For the CDR3, the DNA is TGTGCCTGGAGTGCTAGCGCCTTCTACAATGAGCAGTTCTTC.

The chain carries TRBV4-2 and TRBJ2-7, with 10 bases lining up with TRBD1. V was clipped by 1 base and J by 2 bases; unmatched bases: 8. There are 17 residues in the CDR3. The germline CDR1 and CDR2 sequences are LGHNA and YNFKEQ. The CDR3 reads CASSQGGQGRVTYEQYF. CDR3 sequence (DNA): TGTGCCAGCAGCCAAGGGGGACAGGGGAGAGTAACCTACGAGCAGTACTTC.

The chain is built from TRBV14 and TRBJ2-1; 11 bases are a match to TRBD2. Germline V gene sequence: CDR1 SGHDN, CDR2 FVKESK. The CDR3 totals 21 residues. Trimming removed 2 bases from V and 2 bases from J; junction bases left unmatched: 17. In nucleotides, the CDR3 is TGTGCCAGCAGCCAATTAGTCACAACCGCGACTAGCGGGATACCCTACAATGAGCAGTTCTTC. The encoded protein is CASSQLVTTATSGIPYNEQFF.

The chain is built from TRBV6-1 and TRBJ1-5; D remains unclear. V was trimmed by 3 bases and J by 15 bases, leaving 21 bases between them. CDR1 and CDR2 (germline): MNHNS, SASEGT. The CDR3 consists of 14 residues. CDR3 residues: CASSDLSSAGPGHF. DNA of the CDR3: TGTGCCAGCAGTGACCTCAGCTCGGCTGGGCCTGGGCATTTT.

The chain is built from TRBV29-1 and TRBJ2-1, with D unclear. Trimming stripped 0 bases from V and 15 bases from J, with 21 bases between. This CDR3 is built from 14 residues. Germline CDR1 reads SQVTM; CDR2 reads ANQGSEA. The CDR3 spells CSVEDPFYPLSTFF. CDR3 bases: TGCAGCGTTGAAGACCCTTTTTATCCCCTGAGTACGTTCTTC.

J is TRBJ2-2 and V is TRBV4-2; 9 positions agree with TRBD2. V shed 4 bases, J shed 1 base, and the junction held 7 bases outside the gene matches. Germline CDR1 reads LGHNA; CDR2 reads YNFKEQ. There are 17 residues in the CDR3. The CDR3 coding sequence is TGTGCCAGCAGCCTCTCCCAGCGGGAGGTGAACACCGGGGAGCTGTTTTTT. Amino acids: CASSLSQREVNTGELFF.

The gene calls are TRBV5-4 and TRBJ2-7; D gene ambiguous. Germline V gene data show CDR1 as SGHNT and CDR2 as YYREEE (reference sequence). The CDR3 totals 11 residues. Trimming took 2 bases from V and 6 from J, leaving 6 bases between them. In DNA, the CDR3 is TGTGCCAGCAGCTTTCACAGCGAGCAGTACTTC. It yields the protein CASSFHSEQYF. Combining the CDR3 with reference TRBV5-4 and TRBJ2-7 gives the whole variable domain ETGVTQSPTHLIKTRGQQVTLRCSSQSGHNTVSWYQQALGQGPQFIFQYYREEENGRGNFPPRFSGLQFPNYSSELNVNALELDDSALYLCASSFHSEQYFGPGTRLTVT.

This chain links TRBV7-6 with TRBJ2-5; D is unclear. The CDR3 has 12 residues. Germline loops: CDR1 SGHVS, CDR2 FNYEAQ. V was shortened by 4 bases and J by 2 bases, with 5 bases between the two germline ends. Here the CDR3 reads CASSYAQETQYF. CDR3 nucleotide sequence: TGTGCCAGCAGCTACGCACAAGAGACCCAGTACTTC.

The CDR3: CASSVLAAPAVNTEAFF. The CDR3 DNA follows: TGTGCCAGCAGTGTTTTGGCAGCACCCGCTGTGAACACTGAAGCTTTCTTT. The chain employs TRBV2 and TRBJ1-1; D gene unclear. CDR1 and CDR2 (germline): SNHLY, FYNNEI. V was pared by 4 bases and J by 0 bases, with 18 bases between. The CDR3 is 17 amino acids.

The V and J genes are TRBV4-1 and TRBJ2-3, with unresolved D. The CDR3 contains 15 residues. V lost 2 bases, J lost 2 bases, and 11 bases lay in between. The germline CDR1 and CDR2 sequences are MGHRA and YSYEKL. The DNA of the CDR3 is TGCGCCAGCAGCCAATTTAGACGGCTCACAGATACGCAGTATTTT. Residues: CASSQFRRLTDTQYF.

This chain uses TRBV4-1 with TRBJ1-2; TRBD1 aligns across 7 bases. J gave up 1 base and V 3 bases, and 8 bases lay outside the gene matches. In germline, CDR1 is MGHRA, CDR2 YSYEKL. The CDR3 length is 16 residues. The CDR3 nucleotides read TGCGCCAGCAGCCACCCCGGGACAGTGTTTAACTATGGCTACACCTTC. Amino acid sequence: CASSHPGTVFNYGYTF.

This chain uses TRBV4-2 with TRBJ2-7; 9 nucleotides line up with TRBD2. The CDR3 contains 16 residues. With 0 bases clipped from V and 5 bases from J, the junction kept 8 bases outside the gene matches. Germline CDR1 is LGHNA and CDR2 is YNFKEQ. The CDR3 DNA reads as TGTGCCAGCAGCCAAGATTGGGGCGGGAGGGTCCACGAGCAGTACTTC. It yields the protein CASSQDWGGRVHEQYF.

This chain uses TRBV27 with TRBJ1-5, with a weak D call TRBD1 (6 bases). The length of the CDR3 is 16 residues. Between the trimmed V and J ends, which lost 0 bases and 5 bases, there was a span of 14 bases. The V gene's germline CDR1 is MNHEY and CDR2 SMNVEV (reference sequence). CDR3 DNA sequence: TGTGCCAGCAGTTTATCGGGCAGGGGCCGATATCAGCCCCAGCATTTT. It translates to CASSLSGRGRYQPQHF.

The V gene is TRBV18, the J gene TRBJ1-4; D not resolved. Germline-derived CDR1 and CDR2 are KGHSH and LQKENI. CDR3 length equals 16 residues. The germline V and J ends were trimmed by 2 bases and 0 bases, with 10 bases remaining between them. DNA of the CDR3: TGTGCCAGCTCACCAACGCCATTCGCAACTAATGAAAAACTGTTTTTT. Its protein product is CASSPTPFATNEKLFF.

This clone was seen once. The chain couples TRBV2 to TRBJ1-1; D gene ambiguous. The V gene lost 8 bases and the J gene lost 11 bases, with 15 bases spanning the gap. Germline V gene data show CDR1 as SNHLY and CDR2 as FYNNEI. CDR3 length: 11 amino acids. DNA of the CDR3: TGTGCCAGCCCGGGTCAAAGGACGGCTTTCTTT. It yields the protein CASPGQRTAFF.

This chain joins TRBV23-1 and TRBJ2-1; 10 bases are a match to TRBD2. TRBV23-1 is an open reading frame, and its role is uncertain. CDR3 length equals 18 residues. V shed 0 bases and J 8 bases; nucleotides not matched to a gene: 13. In nucleotides, the CDR3 is TGCGCCAGCAGTCAATCGAGTAGCGGGAGGTTTATTTTTGATGAGCAGTTCTTC. Protein sequence: CASSQSSSGRFIFDEQFF.

V and J are TRBV6-5 and TRBJ2-7, with D unresolved. Trimming shortened V by 2 bases and J by 5 bases, and 13 bases separated the two germline ends. From germline, CDR1 is MNHEY and CDR2 SVGAGI. This CDR3 has 14 amino acids. CDR3 protein: CASSYRPAIHEQYF. The DNA of the CDR3 is TGTGCCAGCAGTTACCGCCCGGCTATCCACGAGCAGTACTTC.

The CDR3 loop is CASSLIAYGYTF. For the CDR3, the DNA is TGTGCCAGCAGCCTTATAGCCTATGGCTACACCTTC. The V call is TRBV7-2, the J call TRBJ1-2; unclear D gene. Trimming shortened V by 5 bases and J by 4 bases, and 8 bases separated the two germline ends. Germline-derived CDR1 and CDR2 are SGHTA and FQGNSA. The CDR3 runs to 12 residues.

The gene calls are TRBV30 and TRBJ2-6, with 9 bases lining up with TRBD1. Germline CDR1 is GTSNPN and CDR2 is SVGIG (reference sequence). V was clipped by 0 bases and J by 1 base; unmatched bases: 7. The CDR3 sequence is 18 residues long. In DNA, the CDR3 is TGTGCCTGGAGTGTAAAGGACAGGGGCCATTCTGGGGCCAACGTCCTGACTTTC. It is translated as CAWSVKDRGHSGANVLTF.

The chain employs TRBV9 and TRBJ2-1; 11 bases fit TRBD2. J was trimmed by 4 bases and V by 1 base; bases with no gene match: 13. The CDR3 is 19 amino acids. The germline CDR1 and CDR2 sequences are SGDLS and YYNGEE. The CDR3, as DNA: TGTGCCAGCAGCGTAAATAGGGTTGGGCTAGCGGGAGGTTACAATGAGCAGTTCTTC. Translated, it gives CASSVNRVGLAGGYNEQFF.

This chain connects TRBV4-1 to TRBJ2-6; D is ambiguous. Trimming took 1 base from V and 0 from J, leaving 22 bases between them. CDR1 and CDR2 from the germline V gene are MGHRA and YSYEKL. The CDR3 is made up of 21 amino acids. CDR3: CASSQAIEKKALSSGANVLTF. CDR3 in DNA: TGCGCCAGCAGCCAAGCCATCGAAAAGAAAGCGTTGAGCTCTGGGGCCAACGTCCTGACTTTC.

For the CDR3, the DNA is TGCAGCGTGGACAGGGTAAATAGCTCTGGGGCCAACGTCCTGACTTTC. This codes for CSVDRVNSSGANVLTF. V usage is TRBV29-1 and J usage is TRBJ2-6; 8 bases line up with TRBD1. J was trimmed by 0 bases and V by 6 bases; bases with no gene match: 7. The CDR3 covers 16 residues. Germline V gene data show CDR1 as SQVTM and CDR2 as ANQGSEA. Looking up the rest from reference TRBV29-1 and TRBJ2-6 gives the full variable domain: SAVISQKPSRDICQRGTSLTIQCQVDSQVTMMFWYRQQPGQSLTLIATANQGSEATYESGFVIDKFPISRPNLTFSTLTVSNMSPEDSSIYLCSVDRVNSSGANVLTFGAGSRLTVL.

J is TRBJ1-4 and V is TRBV6-6; tentative D call: TRBD1 (5 bases). The CDR3 sequence is 16 residues long. V was trimmed by 6 bases and J by 10 bases, leaving 24 bases between them. The germline V gene has CDR1 MNHNY and CDR2 SVGAGI (reference sequence). CDR3 sequence: CASSSLSRQTRGKLFF. The CDR3 coding sequence is TGTGCCAGCAGCTCGTTATCAAGACAAACGAGGGGAAAACTGTTTTTT.

In the case of this clone: The sample has other DNA sequences that encode this CDR3 too. This chain links TRBV28 with TRBJ1-5, with 9 positions matching TRBD1. Trimming at V came to 6 bases and at J to 4 bases, leaving 1 base not matched to a gene. This CDR3 region has 13 residues. Germline loops: CDR1 MDHEN, CDR2 SYDVKM. This CDR3 reads CASRGTGNQPQHF. The CDR3 nucleotides read TGTGCCAGCAGGGGGACAGGGAATCAGCCCCAGCATTTT.

The chain combines TRBV7-2 with TRBJ2-1; a weak D match, TRBD2 (6 bases). Trimming took 1 base from V and 0 from J, leaving 13 bases between them. The CDR3 loop spans 17 amino acids. Germline values: CDR1 SGHTA, CDR2 FQGNSA. The CDR3 here is CASSLVLARSSYNEQFF. In nucleotides, the CDR3 is TGTGCCAGCAGCTTAGTCCTAGCGAGAAGCTCCTACAATGAGCAGTTCTTC.

This sequence joins TRBV28 and TRBJ2-5; TRBD2 agrees at 8 bases. TRBJ2-7 matches the DNA end more closely, so the J call is doubtful. CDR3 length: 17 residues. Germline assignment: CDR1 MDHEN and CDR2 SYDVKM. CDR3 nucleotide sequence: TGTGCCAGCAGTCCCGGGGGGAGCGGGAGATGCGCCTACGAGCAGTACTTC. The encoded protein is CASSPGGSGRCAYEQYF.

The J gene is TRBJ2-7, the V gene TRBV14; no clear D gene. The CDR3 consists of 16 residues. Germline loops: CDR1 SGHDN, CDR2 FVKESK. V lost 2 bases, J lost 5 bases, and 19 bases lay in between. In nucleotides, the CDR3 is TGTGCCAGCAGCCAAAGGCGTCCTTCCGGGTTGGACGAGCAGTACTTC. Amino acids: CASSQRRPSGLDEQYF.

V is TRBV18 and J is TRBJ1-5; maybe TRBD1 (5 bases). V was clipped by 1 base and J by 2 bases, with 9 bases between them. This CDR3 is 15 amino acids long. Germline V gene data show CDR1 as KGHSH and CDR2 as LQKENI. DNA for the CDR3: TGTGCCAGCTCACCACTTCGACAGCGCAATCAGCCCCAGCATTTT. Its protein product is CASSPLRQRNQPQHF. The full variable domain, completed using reference TRBV18 and TRBJ1-5, is NAGVMQNPRHLVRRRGQEARLRCSPMKGHSHVYWYRQLPEEGLKFMVYLQKENIIDESGMPKERFSAEFPKEGPSILRIQQVVRGDSAAYFCASSPLRQRNQPQHFGDGTRLSIL.

CDR3 in DNA: TGCGCCAGCAGCTTAACCGGGTCAGGCTACAATGAGCAGTTCTTC. Protein: CASSLTGSGYNEQFF. The rearrangement links TRBV5-1 to TRBJ2-1, with D unresolved. V lost 2 bases and J lost 3, with 12 bases in between. The CDR3 sequence is 15 residues long. In germline, CDR1 is SGHRS, CDR2 YFSETQ. Full variable domain (rest looked up from reference TRBV5-1 and TRBJ2-1): KAGVTQTPRYLIKTRGQQVTLSCSPISGHRSVSWYQQTPGQGLQFLFEYFSETQRNKGNFPGRFSGRQFSNSRSEMNVSTLELGDSALYLCASSLTGSGYNEQFFGPGTRLTVL.